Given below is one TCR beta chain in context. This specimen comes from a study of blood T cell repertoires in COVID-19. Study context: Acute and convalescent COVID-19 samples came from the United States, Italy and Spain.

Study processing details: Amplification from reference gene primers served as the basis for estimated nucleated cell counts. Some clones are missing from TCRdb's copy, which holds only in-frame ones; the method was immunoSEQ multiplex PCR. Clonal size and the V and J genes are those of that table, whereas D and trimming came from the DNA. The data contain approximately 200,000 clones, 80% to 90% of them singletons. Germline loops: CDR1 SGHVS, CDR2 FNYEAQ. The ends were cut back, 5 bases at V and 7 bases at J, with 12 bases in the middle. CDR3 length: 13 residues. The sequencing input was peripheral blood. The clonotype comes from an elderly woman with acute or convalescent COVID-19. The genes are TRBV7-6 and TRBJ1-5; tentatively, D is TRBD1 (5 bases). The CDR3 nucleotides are TGTGCCAGCAGCCTAGGGGAGGGGCAGCCCCAGCATTTT. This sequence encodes CASSLGEGQPQHF. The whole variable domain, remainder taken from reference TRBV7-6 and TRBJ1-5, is GAGVSQSPRYKVTKRGQDVALRCDPISGHVSLYWYRQALGQGPEFLTYFNYEAQQDKSGLPNDRFSAERPEGSISTLTIQRTEQRDSAMYRCASSLGEGQPQHFGDGTRLSIL.